This T cell receptor beta chain emerged from a study of cytomegalovirus exposure and HLA in healthy donors. Study results and caveats: Later work showed greater clonal expansion in HLA-associated TCR beta chains than in equally common others. Trimming of TCR beta V- and J-genes showed a link, identified in a later analysis, to a missense DCLRE1C variant. According to an earlier analysis, most TCR beta V segments yielded productive rearrangements about 90% or about 30% of the time.

The CDR3 sequence is 16 residues long. Trimming took 2 bases from V and 0 from J; bases not matched to a gene: 1. The germline V gene encodes CDR1 SNHLY and CDR2 FYNNEI. The primer mix had 60 Vbeta and 13 Jbeta primers. TCRdb's table, derived via immunoSEQ multiplex PCR, lists solely in-frame clones and lacks some. Counted here are 110,000 or so clones, 9.5% to 15% occurring once; the ten biggest clones make up more than 15%. This clone came up a few times. Its antigen is unidentified. Donors had nominal health at sampling but likely had unrecorded immune exposures. The TCR sequence derives from a man aged 40-49 years in good health and CMV-seropositive. The V gene is TRBV2, the J gene TRBJ2-2; 9 nucleotides line up with TRBD1. The sequenced sample was PBMCs. DNA of the CDR3: TGTGCCAGCAGTGAATGGACAGGGGCGAACACCGGGGAGCTGTTTTTT. Its protein is CASSEWTGANTGELFF.